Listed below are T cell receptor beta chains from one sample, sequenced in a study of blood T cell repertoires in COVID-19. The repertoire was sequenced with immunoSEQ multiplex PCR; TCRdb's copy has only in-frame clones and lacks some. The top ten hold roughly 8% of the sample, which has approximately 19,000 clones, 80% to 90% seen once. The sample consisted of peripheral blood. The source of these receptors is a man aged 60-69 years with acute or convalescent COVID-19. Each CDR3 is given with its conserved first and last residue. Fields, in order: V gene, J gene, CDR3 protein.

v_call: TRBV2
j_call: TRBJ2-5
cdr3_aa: CASSDPDSEETQYF

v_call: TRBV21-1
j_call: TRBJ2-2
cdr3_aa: CATLRPLADTGELFF

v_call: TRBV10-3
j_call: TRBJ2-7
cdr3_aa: CAISGTESSYEQYF

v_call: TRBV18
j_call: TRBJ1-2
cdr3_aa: CASSPSTELYGYTF

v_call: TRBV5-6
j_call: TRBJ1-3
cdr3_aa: CASSTGPQPGNTIYF

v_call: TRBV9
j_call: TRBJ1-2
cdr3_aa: CASSAQTGDLGGYTF

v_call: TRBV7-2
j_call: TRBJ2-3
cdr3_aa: CASSAGGRTDTQYF

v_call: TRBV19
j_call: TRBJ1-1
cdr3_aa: CASSLSRDRGREAFF

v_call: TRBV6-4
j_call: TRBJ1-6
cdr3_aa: CASSTREGTSPLHF

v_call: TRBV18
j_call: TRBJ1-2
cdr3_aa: CASSPLGGNYGYTF

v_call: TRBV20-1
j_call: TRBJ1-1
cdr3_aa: CSALRNTEAFF

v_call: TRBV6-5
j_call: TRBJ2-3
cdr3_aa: CASNRRDRADTQYF

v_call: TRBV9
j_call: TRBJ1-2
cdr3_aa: CASSPRDRPYGYTF

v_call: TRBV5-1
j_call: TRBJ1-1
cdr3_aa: CASSSRGANTEAFF

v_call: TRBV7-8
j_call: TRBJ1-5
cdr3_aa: CASSLAGQGRRPQHF

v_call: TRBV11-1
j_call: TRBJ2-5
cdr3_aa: CASSVEQGVGETQYF

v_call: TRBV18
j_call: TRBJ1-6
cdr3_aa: CASATRGVSSPLHF

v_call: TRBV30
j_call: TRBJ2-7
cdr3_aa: CAWSAGTRVGEQYF

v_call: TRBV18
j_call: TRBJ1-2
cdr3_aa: CASSLISTGDGYTF

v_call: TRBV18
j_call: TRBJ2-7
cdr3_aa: CASSDFVSSGEQYF

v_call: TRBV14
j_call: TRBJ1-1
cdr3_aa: CASSSYRGAEAFF

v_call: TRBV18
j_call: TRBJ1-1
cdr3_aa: CASSYLGGEAFF

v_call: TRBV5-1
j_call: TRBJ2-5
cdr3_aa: CASSLAWTGETQYF

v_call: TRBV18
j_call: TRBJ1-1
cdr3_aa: CASSKGQDNTEAFF

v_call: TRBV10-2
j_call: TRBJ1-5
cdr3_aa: CASRGEAYQPQHF

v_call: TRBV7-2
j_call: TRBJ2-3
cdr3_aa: CASSFRTGYSTDTQYF

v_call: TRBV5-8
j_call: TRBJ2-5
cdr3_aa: CASSLGTYSGETQYF

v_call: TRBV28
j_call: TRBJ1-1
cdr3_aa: CASRAGGRTEAFF

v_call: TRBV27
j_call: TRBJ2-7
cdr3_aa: CAAGLPLYEQYF

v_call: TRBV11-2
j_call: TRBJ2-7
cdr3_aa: CASSLWQGPYEQYF

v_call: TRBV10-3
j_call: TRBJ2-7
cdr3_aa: CAISEGGLAYEQYF